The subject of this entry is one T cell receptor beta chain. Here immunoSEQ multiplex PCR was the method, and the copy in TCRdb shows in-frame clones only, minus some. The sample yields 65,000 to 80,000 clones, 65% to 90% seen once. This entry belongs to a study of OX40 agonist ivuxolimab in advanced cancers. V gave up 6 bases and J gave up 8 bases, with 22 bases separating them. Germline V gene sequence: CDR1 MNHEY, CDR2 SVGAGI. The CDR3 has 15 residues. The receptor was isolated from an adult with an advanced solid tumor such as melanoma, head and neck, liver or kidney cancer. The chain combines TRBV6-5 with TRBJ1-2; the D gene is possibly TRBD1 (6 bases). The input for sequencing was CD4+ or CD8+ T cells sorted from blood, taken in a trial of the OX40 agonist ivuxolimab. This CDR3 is CASRTWGGEANGYTF. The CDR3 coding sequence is TGTGCCAGCAGAACCTGGGGGGGCGAAGCAAACGGCTACACCTTC.